This T cell receptor beta chain was retrieved from a study of immune heterogeneity within non-small cell lung tumors (dated by TCRdb to the late 2010s). Looking at the study overall: By histology, the tumors were several squamous cell carcinomas, nine to ten non-squamous carcinomas and 1 tumor not otherwise specified. To examine intratumoral immune heterogeneity, the study used whole-exome sequencing, RNA-seq and TCR beta repertoire sequencing on multiple spatially distinct regions of each NSCLC tumor. Binding of neoantigens to the HLA alleles of each patient was predicted with netMHCpan-3.0 for mutant peptides of 8 to 11 amino acids. TCR repertoire analysis included 55 to 65 tumor loci from 15 or so patients, whereas transcriptome data included only about 45 loci from 11 to 12 patients. Overall study outcomes, separate from this receptor: Identical dominant CDR3B clonotypes recurred across loci within a patient, yet different tumor locations also harbored unique high-frequency clones. A moderate positive correlation (R 0.3 to 0.35), which was statistically significant, linked local T-cell repertoire clonality to local tumor mutational burden. Individual patients mostly had different high-frequency TCR beta clonotypes.

The TCR beta CDR3 region was amplified with a multiplex PCR system whose first round of 10 cycles used 32 V-gene forward primers and 13 J-gene reverse primers. The first PCR round used a QIAGEN Multiplex PCR Kit, and the primer sequences were filed in Chinese patent CN105087789A. A second PCR round added Illumina universal primers using the Phusion High-Fidelity PCR Kit. Paired-end sequencing of TCR libraries was carried out on the Illumina HiSeq X Ten platform at a read length of 151 bp. The authors' analysis ran thus. Reads lacking multiplex PCR primers were removed with Cutadapt, read pairs were merged with PEAR, and CDR3 regions were called with MiXCR default settings. Repertoire diversity used Shannon entropy, and clonality was computed as one minus Shannon entropy divided by ln of productive unique sequence count. Dominant or high-frequency T-cell clones were defined as clonotypes at frequencies of at least 0.5%. The raw public reads went through TCRdb reprocessing: fastp at Q25, MiXCR clone calling, in-frame beta chains kept. Rows with one shared CDR3 protein collapse into an entry with the most common genes and DNA. What appears here as the V and J calls and clone size reflects TCRdb's work, not the paper's. The sample has some 15,000 distinct CDR3 sequences on record, 30% to 35% of them singletons. 15% of the sample rests with the top ten.

Genomic DNA extracted from bulk tumor tissue served as TCR template, with roughly 660 ng gDNA amplified per sample. During surgery, several biopsies were collected from each primary tumor and placed as far from one another as possible within the tumor mass. The study cohort was described as untreated and was composed of newly diagnosed NSCLC cases undergoing curative surgery. Donors were 15 or so newly diagnosed non-small cell lung cancer patients undergoing surgery with curative intent. Resected tumor masses were reviewed by two independent pathologists. Sequencing was performed only on DNA and RNA samples of high quality. Per the germline V gene, MDHEN is the CDR1 and SYDVKM is the CDR2. 15 amino acids form the CDR3, both terminal residues included. With respect to this clonotype: No antigen is known for it. This CDR3 fails to terminate in the conserved phenylalanine or tryptophan, so it likely reflects a read error. The DNA is left out, because the CDR3 cannot be placed on it with certainty; the CDR3 is given as TCRdb lists it.

Sequencing was performed on lung tumor tissue. The chain couples TRBV28 to TRBJ2-4; the DNA was not compared with TRBD1, the D call given in the table. The clonotype originates from a woman aged 45-59 years with non-small cell lung cancer. The CDR3 region reads CASSLMGLREQYFGP.